This T cell receptor beta chain was obtained from a study of T cell responses to AZD1222 COVID-19 vaccine. Findings and limits, study-wide: Only after the peak T cell response were repertoires sampled.

Remarks on this clone: Its specificity is unknown.

TCRdb keeps only in-frame clones here, not all; method: immunoSEQ multiplex PCR. This sample has 65,000 to 70,000 clones, with over 80% found just once. V was shortened by 1 base and J by 4 bases, with 17 bases between the two germline ends. CDR3 length equals 17 residues. The germline CDR1 and CDR2 sequences are SGHTA and FQGNSA. The chain carries TRBV7-2 and TRBJ2-1; possibly TRBD1 or TRBD2 for D (5 bases each). The specimen was peripheral blood, collected 28 days after the second AZD1222 dose. This clonotype originated in an adult who received the AZD1222 COVID-19 vaccine. This chain's CDR3 is CASSLDRGPGGYNEQFF. The CDR3 DNA is TGTGCCAGCAGCTTAGACCGGGGTCCTGGGGGATACAATGAGCAGTTCTTC.